The 3 T cell receptor beta chains below were found in one sample sequenced in a study of shared clonotypes between healthy human individuals. Here immunoSEQ multiplex PCR was the method, and the copy in TCRdb shows in-frame clones only, minus some. Among about 2,200,000 clones listed, about 92% were seen once. CD8 cells regarded as naive lacked CD45RO, were positively chosen for CCR7, and omitted terminally differentiated effector memory CD45RA+ cells. Sample: naive CD8+ T cells from PBMCs. The receptors derive from a man in his late teens or twenties in good health. Some clones in this sample may be carry-over from other donors' samples.

The chain carries TRBV5-1 and TRBJ1-1; D remains ambiguous. CDR1 and CDR2 from the germline V gene are SGHRS and YFSETQ. The CDR3 runs 15 residues. V lost 2 bases to trimming and J lost 0 bases, with 11 bases between them. Here the CDR3 DNA reads TGCGCCAGCAGCTTATTATGGCAGATGAACACTGAAGCTTTCTTT. Translating it yields CASSLLWQMNTEAFF.

The rearrangement links TRBV6-1 to TRBJ1-5; D gene ambiguous. The V end was cut by 0 bases, the J end by 5 bases, with 11 bases between. The germline V gene encodes CDR1 MNHNS and CDR2 SASEGT. The CDR3 contains 15 residues. The CDR3 bases are TGTGCCAGCAGTGAAGCGAGACGGTGGGATCAGCCCCAGCATTTT. Translating it yields CASSEARRWDQPQHF.

The CDR3 region is CASSLRDSISYEQYF. The CDR3 DNA sequence: TGTGCCAGCAGCCTCCGGGACAGTATCTCCTACGAGCAGTACTTC. The chain is built from TRBV27 and TRBJ2-7, with 7 bases matching TRBD1. The CDR3 is 15 residues long. The V segment lost 6 bases and the J segment 0 bases; nucleotides outside the gene matches: 8. CDR1 and CDR2 (germline): MNHEY, SMNVEV (reference sequence).